Presented here are 25 T cell receptor beta chains from one specimen sequenced in a study of vaccination effects on CD4 cells after COVID-19. These TCRs are of unknown antigen specificity. Within the ViraFEST assay, antigen-specific CD4+ T cells underwent expansion with viral peptide pools prior to sequencing. Once cultured for 10 days, the cells underwent separation to obtain CD4+ T cells. Each vaccine recipient was nucleocapsid antibody negative and had no prior SARS-CoV-2 infection. Some clones are missing from TCRdb's copy, which holds only in-frame ones; the method was immunoSEQ multiplex PCR. Altogether roughly 65,000 clones are present, around 76% being singletons, with the ten largest covering around 2.7%. Sequencing was performed on CD4+ T cells from PBMCs cultured with HCoV-NL63 spike peptides, taken before COVID-19 vaccination. The receptors originated from a human donor who received a COVID-19 vaccine.

The table lists this clone with a few counts. This chain joins TRBV29-1 and TRBJ2-5; 8 bases fit TRBD2. V shed 6 bases, J shed 5 bases, and the junction held 17 bases outside the gene matches. In germline, CDR1 is SQVTM, CDR2 ANQGSEA. The CDR3 consists of 16 residues. The CDR3 reads CSVARVAGKSGETQYF. The CDR3 DNA follows: TGCAGCGTCGCGCGGGTAGCGGGAAAATCAGGGGAGACCCAGTACTTC.

The gene calls are TRBV27 and TRBJ2-6; D not resolved. From germline, CDR1 is MNHEY and CDR2 SMNVEV (reference sequence). Trimming removed 2 bases from V and 0 bases from J, with 14 bases in between. The CDR3 extends over 18 amino acids. The CDR3 sequence is CASSLRPERASGANVLTF. The CDR3 bases are TGTGCCAGCAGTTTACGCCCGGAAAGGGCCTCTGGGGCCAACGTCCTGACTTTC.

This chain links TRBV24-1 with TRBJ2-2; D perhaps matches TRBD1 (5 bases). The germline gives CDR1 KGHDR, CDR2 SFDVKD. V was cut by 0 bases and J by 3 bases, with 13 bases left in between. The CDR3 is made up of 17 amino acids. The CDR3 nucleotides read TGTGCCACCAGTGATTTGGGGGCAGGGAAGGACACCGGGGAGCTGTTTTTT. Protein product: CATSDLGAGKDTGELFF.

The rearrangement uses TRBV11-3 and TRBJ2-5, with D tentatively TRBD1 or TRBD2 (5 bases each). V was pared by 4 bases and J by 0 bases, with 12 bases between. The CDR3 spans 15 residues. Germline V lookup: CDR1 SGHNT, CDR2 YENEEA. Written as DNA, the CDR3 is TGTGCCAGCAGCTATGGGGGTCAGTACCAAGAGACCCAGTACTTC. Translating gives CASSYGGQYQETQYF.

This clone was detected once. This rearrangement joins TRBV3-1 (or the pseudogene TRBV3-2) to TRBJ2-2; 9 nucleotides match TRBD1. The CDR3 loop spans 16 amino acids. The V gene's germline CDR1 is LGHDT and CDR2 YNNKEL (reference sequence). V shed 4 bases, J shed 6 bases, and the junction held 9 bases outside the gene matches. For the CDR3, the DNA is TGTGCCAGCAGCCCCCACCGGACAGGGGCGGCCGGGGAGCTGTTTTTT. Its protein is CASSPHRTGAAGELFF.

The chain uses TRBV19 and TRBJ1-2; no clear D. Germline V CDR1 and CDR2: LNHDA, SQIVND (reference sequence). Trimming removed 3 bases from V and 1 base from J, with 6 bases in between. CDR3 length: 13 amino acids. Here the CDR3 reads CASSMGSNYGYTF. The CDR3 region has the DNA TGTGCCAGTAGTATGGGCAGTAACTATGGCTACACCTTC.

CDR3 amino acids: CASSPGPGGETQYF. CDR3 DNA sequence: TGTGCCAGCAGCCCGGGACCCGGGGGAGAGACCCAGTACTTC. This rearrangement joins TRBV3-1 (or the pseudogene TRBV3-2) to TRBJ2-5; the D gene is possibly TRBD2 (6 bases). V was cut by 4 bases and J by 4 bases, with 13 bases left in between. The germline gives CDR1 LGHDT, CDR2 YNNKEL (reference sequence). This CDR3 has 14 residues.

The chain joins TRBV6-1 to TRBJ1-5, with 8 bases identical to TRBD1. Germline V gene data show CDR1 as MNHNS and CDR2 as SASEGT. V lost 2 bases to trimming and J lost 7 bases; unmatched junction nucleotides: 10. The CDR3 length is 16 residues. This CDR3 is CASSEYGQGAWQPQHF. The CDR3, as DNA: TGTGCCAGCAGTGAATATGGACAGGGCGCATGGCAGCCCCAGCATTTT.

The chain carries TRBV25-1 and TRBJ2-3; D is ambiguous. CDR3 size: 16 residues. Trimming cost V 4 bases and J 3 bases, with 17 bases left between them. Per germline, CDR1 MGHDK and CDR2 SYGVNS. The CDR3 loop is CASSARLGLNTDTQYF. CDR3 in DNA: TGTGCCAGCAGTGCTAGACTGGGCCTCAATACAGATACGCAGTATTTT.

The V gene is TRBV7-2, the J gene TRBJ2-3; 11 nucleotides agree with TRBD1. V dropped 5 bases and J dropped 3; count of bases not matched to a gene: 4. In germline, CDR1 is SGHTA, CDR2 FQGNSA. The CDR3 covers 15 residues. DNA for the CDR3: TGTGCCAGCAGCGAGGACAGGGGGCGAACAGATACGCAGTATTTT. This translates into CASSEDRGRTDTQYF. Variable domain in full (rest from reference TRBV7-2 and TRBJ2-3): GAGVSQSPSNKVTEKGKDVELRCDPISGHTALYWYRQSLGQGLEFLIYFQGNSAPDKSGLPSDRFSAERTGGSVSTLTIQRTQQEDSAVYLCASSEDRGRTDTQYFGPGTRLTVL.

This clone was seen a handful of times. The chain links TRBV28 to TRBJ2-6, with TRBD2 matching over 7 bases. From germline, CDR1 is MDHEN and CDR2 SYDVKM. This CDR3 has 17 amino acids. The V gene end was trimmed by 4 bases and the J gene end by 0 bases; junction bases not matched to a gene: 6. The CDR3 loop reads CASSSGGAGSGANVLTF. In nucleotides, the CDR3 is TGTGCCAGCAGTTCGGGGGGTGCGGGCTCTGGGGCCAACGTCCTGACTTTC.

The chain joins TRBV2 to TRBJ1-4, with TRBD1 identical over 8 bases. CDR3 length: 20 amino acids. Germline lookup yields CDR1 SNHLY and CDR2 FYNNEI. V shed 1 base and J 8 bases; nucleotides not matched to a gene: 21. CDR3 loop: CASSEGDLALDRGVDEKLFF. For the CDR3, the DNA is TGTGCCAGCAGTGAAGGGGATCTAGCACTTGACAGGGGCGTAGACGAAAAACTGTTTTTT. Together with reference TRBV2 and TRBJ1-4, the CDR3 gives the full variable domain: EPEVTQTPSHQVTQMGQEVILRCVPISNHLYFYWYRQILGQKVEFLVSFYNNEISEKSEIFDDQFSVERPDGSNFTLKIRSTKLEDSAMYFCASSEGDLALDRGVDEKLFFGSGTQLSVL.

V is TRBV6-5 and J is TRBJ2-1; D remains unclear. Per the germline V gene, CDR1 is MNHEY and CDR2 is SVGAGI. The germline V and J ends were trimmed by 6 bases and 0 bases, with 12 bases remaining between them. The CDR3 totals 15 residues. The CDR3 protein is CASSPLVSSYNEQFF. The DNA for the CDR3 is TGTGCCAGCAGCCCCCTAGTGAGCTCCTACAATGAGCAGTTCTTC.

The chain joins TRBV7-2 to TRBJ2-6, with D perhaps TRBD1 (5 bases). The CDR3 loop spans 15 amino acids. The ends were cut back, 1 base at V and 15 bases at J, with 19 bases in the middle. CDR1 is SGHTA, CDR2 FQGNSA, per germline. The CDR3 coding sequence is TGTGCCAGCAGCTTAGAAAGGGCACAGGTATCTGGCCTGACTTTC. This translates into CASSLERAQVSGLTF.

A single count supports this clone. V is TRBV30 and J is TRBJ1-2; no clear D. Trimming left V 0 bases short and J 2 bases short, with 1 base between. CDR3 length equals 11 residues. Germline CDR1 reads GTSNPN; CDR2 reads SVGIG (reference sequence). The CDR3 DNA reads as TGTGCCTGGAGTGTAAACTATGGCTACACCTTC. It is translated as CAWSVNYGYTF. Using reference TRBV30 and TRBJ1-2 for the parts outside the CDR3, the full variable domain is SQTIHQWPATLVQPVGSPLSLECTVEGTSNPNLYWYRQAAGRGLQLLFYSVGIGQISSEVPQNLSASRPQDRQFILSSKKLLLSDSGFYLCAWSVNYGYTFGSGTRLTVV.

J is TRBJ1-1 and V is TRBV11-1; 10 bases agree with TRBD1. V was pared by 5 bases and J by 4 bases, with 7 bases of the junction left unmatched. The germline gives CDR1 SGHAT, CDR2 FQDESV (reference sequence). The CDR3 spans 15 residues. CDR3 bases: TGTGCCAGCAGCCTAGGACAGGGGGGGATCACTGAAGCTTTCTTT. This translates into CASSLGQGGITEAFF. The variable domain in full, with the rest retrieved from reference TRBV11-1 and TRBJ1-1, is EAEVAQSPRYKITEKSQAVAFWCDPISGHATLYWYRQILGQGPELLVQFQDESVVDDSQLPKDRFSAERLKGVDSTLKIQPAELGDSAMYLCASSLGQGGITEAFFGQGTRLTVV.

The chain is built from TRBV5-1 and TRBJ2-3, with D tentatively TRBD1 (6 bases). There are 14 residues in the CDR3. The V end was cut by 0 bases, the J end by 3 bases, with 8 bases between. CDR1 is SGHRS, CDR2 YFSETQ, per germline. As DNA, the CDR3 is TGCGCCAGCAGCTTGGAACAGGGAACAGATACGCAGTATTTT. This gives the protein CASSLEQGTDTQYF.

The chain couples TRBV5-1 to TRBJ2-5; 14 bases align to TRBD2. CDR1 and CDR2 from the germline V gene are SGHRS and YFSETQ. V dropped 0 bases and J dropped 5; count of bases not matched to a gene: 0. This CDR3 contains 15 residues. CDR3 in amino acids: CASSLGLAGGETQYF. The CDR3 coding sequence is TGCGCCAGCAGCTTGGGACTAGCGGGGGGGGAGACCCAGTACTTC.

The chain uses TRBV6-5 and TRBJ1-1, with a tentative D call TRBD1 (6 bases). The CDR3 has 13 amino acids. Trimming left V 7 bases short and J 1 base short, with 10 bases between. The germline CDR1 and CDR2 sequences are MNHEY and SVGAGI. CDR3 in DNA: TGTGCCAGCATCGAACAGGGGAACACTGAAGCTTTCTTT. This codes for CASIEQGNTEAFF.

This sequence joins TRBV28 and TRBJ1-5; TRBD1 aligns across 8 bases. Per the germline V gene, CDR1 is MDHEN and CDR2 is SYDVKM. V shed 4 bases and J 7 bases; nucleotides not matched to a gene: 12. The CDR3 spans 16 residues. CDR3 DNA: TGTGCCAGCAGTTCACCCCGGACAGGGCGGGACCAGCCCCAGCATTTT. This encodes CASSSPRTGRDQPQHF.

The chain employs TRBV12-5 and TRBJ2-6; possibly TRBD2 for D (6 bases). The CDR3 is 17 amino acids. Germline V gene sequence: CDR1 LGHNT, CDR2 FRNRAP. Trimming took off 2 bases at V and 3 bases at J, with 14 bases between the two ends. The CDR3 loop is CASGLWTGGFGANVLTF. The CDR3 nucleotides read TGTGCTAGTGGTTTGTGGACCGGAGGGTTTGGGGCCAACGTCCTGACTTTC.

This chain connects TRBV12-5 to TRBJ1-4; 10 bases are a match to TRBD1. The V and J ends lost 3 bases and 7 bases, in that order; junction bases with no gene match: 2. The CDR3 length is 14 residues. Germline CDR1 is LGHNT and CDR2 is FRNRAP. This chain's CDR3 is CASGFGQGGEKLFF. The CDR3 DNA sequence: TGTGCTAGTGGTTTTGGACAGGGGGGTGAAAAACTGTTTTTT. The whole variable domain, remainder taken from reference TRBV12-5 and TRBJ1-4, is DARVTQTPRHKVTEMGQEVTMRCQPILGHNTVFWYRQTMMQGLELLAYFRNRAPLDDSGMPKDRFSAEMPDATLATLKIQPSEPRDSAVYFCASGFGQGGEKLFFGSGTQLSVL.

This clone turned up a few times. V and J are TRBV6-2 or TRBV6-3 and TRBJ1-3, with unresolved D. V was shortened by 2 bases and J by 0 bases, with 8 bases between the two germline ends. The CDR3 totals 15 residues. Germline CDR1 and CDR2: MNHEY and SVGEGT. The CDR3: CASSYGPSSGNTIYF. CDR3 coding DNA: TGTGCCAGCAGTTACGGACCCTCCTCTGGAAACACCATATATTTT.

V is TRBV2 and J is TRBJ2-1; D ambiguous. The CDR3 sequence is 11 residues long. Per the germline V gene, CDR1 is SNHLY and CDR2 is FYNNEI. The ends were cut back, 6 bases at V and 7 bases at J, with 7 bases in the middle. CDR3 protein: CASRTENEQFF. Written as DNA, the CDR3 is TGTGCCAGCAGGACTGAGAATGAGCAGTTCTTC.

There are a few counts of this clone. The chain is built from TRBV28 and TRBJ1-1; D possibly corresponds to TRBD1 (6 bases). The CDR3 has 15 residues. Per germline, CDR1 MDHEN and CDR2 SYDVKM. V shed 1 base and J shed 5 bases, with 14 bases lying between them. The CDR3 reads CASSLFGGLWTEAFF. The CDR3 DNA follows: TGTGCCAGCAGTTTATTCGGGGGGCTATGGACTGAAGCTTTCTTT.